Detailed here is one T cell receptor beta chain. The antigen is unknown. Primers included in the PCR were 60 Vbeta and 13 Jbeta primers. The repertoire was sequenced with immunoSEQ multiplex PCR; TCRdb's copy has only in-frame clones and lacks some. The repertoire holds about 120,000 clones, with 77% as singletons. Each donor's status was that of a healthy bone marrow donor. The CDR3 has 18 residues. After removal of 6 bases from V and 0 bases from J, the junction contained 14 bases not matched to a gene. Germline CDR1 MDHEN, CDR2 SYDVKM. These data originate in a study of cytomegalovirus exposure and HLA in healthy donors. About the research overall: Earlier, roughly 120 million unique TCR beta sequences were recovered from about 179 million T cells by an analysis. There were approximately 80 million unique TCRs (from HLA-typed donors) in an early data release. Study-level points and caveats: DRB1 showed the most TCR associations and HLA-C the fewest in a later analysis, as rates varied by HLA locus.

This clonotype was obtained from a man aged 18 to 30 in good health and CMV-seropositive. The V call is TRBV28, the J call TRBJ2-1; 7 nucleotides align to TRBD2. The sequenced sample was PBMCs. The CDR3 DNA follows: TGTGCCAGCAGGCTTGCCAGCGGGATCCTGAGCTCCTACAATGAGCAGTTCTTC. Translated: CASRLASGILSSYNEQFF.